A single sample is the source of the 22 T cell receptor beta chains below, sequenced in a study of OX40 agonist ivuxolimab in advanced cancers. This table comes from immunoSEQ multiplex PCR, and its TCRdb copy is limited to in-frame clones, with some not included. This table holds roughly 28,000 clones, approximately 90% found once. This specimen was CD4+ or CD8+ T cells sorted from blood, taken in a trial of the OX40 agonist ivuxolimab. These receptor sequences come from an adult with an advanced solid tumor such as melanoma, head and neck, liver or kidney cancer.

This rearrangement joins TRBV6-5 to TRBJ2-7; TRBD1 is a possible D gene (5 bases). Trimming took off 6 bases at V and 3 bases at J, with 15 bases between the two ends. Germline CDR1 is MNHEY and CDR2 is SVGAGI. This CDR3 contains 14 residues. The CDR3 DNA reads as TGTGCCAGCAGGATAAGGGGCAGCAACTACGAGCAGTACTTC. This encodes CASRIRGSNYEQYF.

J is TRBJ2-1 and V is TRBV7-8, with a weak D call TRBD1 (7 bases). Deletions cut 0 bases from V and 4 bases from J, with 13 bases between. Germline V lookup: CDR1 SGHVS, CDR2 FQNEAQ. The CDR3 loop spans 16 amino acids. The CDR3 sequence: CASSLAWAGGYNEQFF. The CDR3 nucleotides are TGTGCCAGCAGCTTAGCGTGGGCAGGGGGGTACAATGAGCAGTTCTTC.

The V call is TRBV6-1, the J call TRBJ1-2, with a weak D call TRBD1 (6 bases). Trimming cost V 3 bases and J 0 bases, with 11 bases left between them. Germline V gene sequence: CDR1 MNHNS, CDR2 SASEGT. This CDR3 spans 15 amino acids. The CDR3 loop is CASSEKDSPNYGYTF. In nucleotides, the CDR3 is TGTGCCAGCAGTGAGAAGGACAGTCCTAACTATGGCTACACCTTC.

This clone was seen once. J is TRBJ2-1 and V is TRBV7-2; 10 bases are shared with TRBD2. This CDR3 region has 14 residues. Germline assignment: CDR1 SGHTA and CDR2 FQGNSA. The trim removed 1 base at V and 8 bases at J, leaving 2 bases unmatched. The CDR3 sequence: CASSLGLAGDEQFF. The DNA for the CDR3 is TGTGCCAGCAGCTTAGGCCTAGCGGGAGATGAGCAGTTCTTC.

This clone was seen a single time. This rearrangement joins TRBV7-6 to TRBJ2-7, with D perhaps matching TRBD1 (6 bases). Germline V gives CDR1 SGHVS, CDR2 FNYEAQ. This CDR3 is 16 amino acids long. Trimming pared 5 bases from V and 2 bases from J, leaving 19 bases between. Here the CDR3 reads CASSVIPGQRTYEQYF. The DNA for the CDR3 is TGTGCCAGCAGCGTGATCCCAGGACAGAGGACCTACGAGCAGTACTTC.

J is TRBJ2-3 and V is TRBV19, with a tentative D call TRBD2 (6 bases). The germline CDR1 and CDR2 sequences are LNHDA and SQIVND (reference sequence). CDR3 length: 15 residues. With 7 bases removed from V and 3 bases from J, the gap between germline ends came to 17 bases. CDR3 nucleotides: TGTGCCAGTACCGACCCTGGAGGGGAGACAGATACGCAGTATTTT. This sequence encodes CASTDPGGETDTQYF.

This sequence joins TRBV19 and TRBJ1-5; D not resolved. The germline V and J ends were trimmed by 3 bases and 0 bases, with 6 bases remaining between them. The CDR3 length is 14 residues. Germline V lookup: CDR1 LNHDA, CDR2 SQIVND (reference sequence). Here the CDR3 reads CASSIWNSNQPQHF. As DNA, the CDR3 is TGTGCCAGTAGTATCTGGAATAGCAATCAGCCCCAGCATTTT.

This rearrangement joins TRBV27 to TRBJ1-4; D call uncertain. The CDR3 has 15 residues. Germline V lookup: CDR1 MNHEY, CDR2 SMNVEV (reference sequence). Trimming cost V 5 bases and J 6 bases, with 16 bases left between them. The CDR3: CASSQRAGSYEKLFF. CDR3 DNA sequence: TGTGCCAGCAGTCAAAGGGCGGGCTCTTATGAAAAACTGTTTTTT.

Within the sample, this clone is large. This chain joins TRBV20-1 and TRBJ2-7, with D possibly being TRBD1 (6 bases). Germline CDR1 reads DFQATT; CDR2 reads SNEGSKA (reference sequence). Between the trimmed V and J ends, which lost 7 bases and 3 bases, there was a span of 7 bases. The CDR3 runs to 10 residues. CDR3 sequence (DNA): TGCAGTGTACAGGGCTACGAGCAGTACTTC. The encoded protein is CSVQGYEQYF.

CDR3 DNA: TGTGCCAGCAGTTACTACGGGCGTGCAAGCAATCAGCCCCAGCATTTT. Protein: CASSYYGRASNQPQHF. This sequence joins TRBV6-6 and TRBJ1-5; D not certain. Trimming shortened V by 1 base and J by 1 base, and 11 bases separated the two germline ends. The CDR3 has 16 amino acids. The germline V gene has CDR1 MNHNY and CDR2 SVGAGI (reference sequence).

V gene TRBV6-5 combines with J gene TRBJ1-1, with D unresolved. The CDR3 is 13 residues long. V lost 7 bases, J lost 0 bases, and 9 bases lay in between. CDR1 and CDR2 (germline): MNHEY, SVGAGI. The CDR3 here is CASKGRMNTEAFF. CDR3 DNA: TGTGCCAGCAAGGGCAGGATGAACACTGAAGCTTTCTTT.

The chain employs TRBV5-8 and TRBJ2-3; 11 nucleotides line up with TRBD2. The CDR3 runs to 16 residues. V lost 7 bases to trimming and J lost 2 bases; unmatched junction nucleotides: 9. The germline V gene has CDR1 SGHTS and CDR2 YDEGEE. This CDR3 is CASPRLAGSITDTQYF. DNA of the CDR3: TGTGCCAGCCCCAGACTAGCGGGATCAATCACAGATACGCAGTATTTT. The complete variable domain, with remaining parts taken from reference TRBV5-8 and TRBJ2-3, reads EAGVTQSPTHLIKTRGQQATLRCSPISGHTSVYWYQQALGLGLQFLLWYDEGEERNRGNFPPRFSGRQFPNYSSELNVNALELEDSALYLCASPRLAGSITDTQYFGPGTRLTVL.

The chain recombines TRBV14 with TRBJ1-2; tentative D call: TRBD1 (5 bases). The CDR3 has 16 amino acids. Per germline, CDR1 SGHDN and CDR2 FVKESK. V shed 0 bases and J shed 6 bases, with 17 bases lying between them. In nucleotides, the CDR3 is TGTGCCAGCAGCCAAGATCCCCCGACAGCCGATGATGGCTACACCTTC. It codes for CASSQDPPTADDGYTF.

CDR3 protein: CASSLFGTSGKYWGEQYF. CDR3 nucleotide sequence: TGTGCCAGCAGTTTATTCGGGACTAGCGGGAAATACTGGGGGGAGCAGTACTTC. V is TRBV28 and J is TRBJ2-7; 13 nucleotides align to TRBD2. CDR3 length equals 18 residues. Trimming at V came to 1 base and at J to 7 bases, leaving 13 bases not matched to a gene. Germline values: CDR1 MDHEN, CDR2 SYDVKM.

There are a few counts of this clone. The gene calls are TRBV5-1 and TRBJ2-1; D perhaps matches TRBD1 (5 bases). The CDR3 is made up of 12 amino acids. The V and J ends lost 2 bases and 8 bases respectively, with 8 bases between them. In germline, CDR1 is SGHRS, CDR2 YFSETQ. The CDR3, as DNA: TGCGCCAGCAGCTTTCAGGGCTATGAGCAGTTCTTC. Amino acids: CASSFQGYEQFF.

V and J are TRBV12-5 and TRBJ2-6; D is possibly TRBD2 (5 bases). Germline V gene sequence: CDR1 LGHNT, CDR2 FRNRAP. V was shortened by 0 bases and J by 2 bases, with 8 bases between the two germline ends. CDR3 length equals 16 residues. The CDR3 DNA is TGTGCTAGTGGTTTGGTAGGCGGGCCTGGGGCCAACGTCCTGACTTTC. Protein product: CASGLVGGPGANVLTF. Filled out from reference TRBV12-5 and TRBJ2-6, the complete variable domain reads DARVTQTPRHKVTEMGQEVTMRCQPILGHNTVFWYRQTMMQGLELLAYFRNRAPLDDSGMPKDRFSAEMPDATLATLKIQPSEPRDSAVYFCASGLVGGPGANVLTFGAGSRLTVL.

A single count supports this clone. This chain joins TRBV27 and TRBJ2-7; possibly TRBD2 for D (7 bases). Looked up from germline, CDR1 is MNHEY and CDR2 is SMNVEV (reference sequence). This CDR3 region has 14 residues. V dropped 5 bases and J dropped 2 bases, with 13 bases sitting between them. CDR3 loop: CASSLSGTPYEQYF. As DNA, the CDR3 is TGTGCCAGCAGTCTAAGCGGGACACCCTACGAGCAGTACTTC.

The chain has TRBV5-1 and TRBJ1-1, with unresolved D. CDR3 length: 13 residues. The germline V gene encodes CDR1 SGHRS and CDR2 YFSETQ. Trimming left V 6 bases short and J 4 bases short, with 13 bases between. The CDR3 DNA reads TGCGCCAGCACCACAATTGGGATCACTGAAGCTTTCTTT. Its protein product is CASTTIGITEAFF.

The chain carries TRBV29-1 and TRBJ2-4, with D maybe TRBD1 (5 bases). The CDR3 runs to 14 residues. Germline loops: CDR1 SQVTM, CDR2 ANQGSEA. V lost 4 bases and J 4 bases, leaving 14 bases between the germline ends. CDR3 sequence (DNA): TGCAGCGTTGTGCCAGGGATCGCAAAAAACATTCAGTACTTC. It yields the protein CSVVPGIAKNIQYF.

The genes are TRBV27 and TRBJ2-3; no reliable D call. The CDR3 is 16 residues long. The germline gives CDR1 MNHEY, CDR2 SMNVEV (reference sequence). V was shortened by 6 bases and J by 2 bases, with 18 bases between the two germline ends. The CDR3 protein is CASRSTFDWTTDTQYF. In DNA form, the CDR3 reads TGTGCCAGCAGATCAACTTTTGACTGGACCACAGATACGCAGTATTTT.

The chain links TRBV4-1 to TRBJ1-1, with D maybe TRBD1 (5 bases). Trimming removed 3 bases at V and 4 bases at J, with 12 bases between. Per germline, CDR1 MGHRA and CDR2 YSYEKL. The CDR3 length is 14 residues. The CDR3 loop reads CASSHTTGGTEAFF. The DNA for the CDR3 is TGCGCCAGCAGCCATACAACAGGCGGCACTGAAGCTTTCTTT.

The chain recombines TRBV6-5 with TRBJ1-1, with unresolved D. CDR3 length: 13 residues. V was shortened by 6 bases and J by 1 base, with 9 bases between the two germline ends. In germline, CDR1 is MNHEY, CDR2 SVGAGI. CDR3 amino acids: CASRKTPNTEAFF. Written as DNA, the CDR3 is TGTGCCAGCAGAAAGACACCGAACACTGAAGCTTTCTTT.